This T cell receptor (beta chain) came from a study of CD8 T cells in Susac syndrome. CD8+ and CD4+ T cells circulating in blood were sequenced for TCR beta. The healthy controls were matched to patients by age and sex. FACS enriched CD8+ TEMRA cells, while bulk CD8+ and CD4+ were negatively isolated. Random-hexamer reverse transcription was applied to about 0.5 to 1 ug RNA. The authors amplified TCR beta CDR3 across 54 Vbeta and 13 Jbeta using immunoSEQ multiplex PCR. TCRdb passed the immunoSEQ multiplex PCR reads through MiXCR, listing each CDR3 protein once. The repertoire includes about 49,000 distinct CDR3 sequences, 93% of them detected once, and 0.45% to 0.65% sits in the top ten. Germline V lookup: CDR1 LNHNV, CDR2 YYDKDF (reference sequence). This CDR3 spans 14 amino acids. The germline V and J ends were trimmed by 3 bases and 2 bases, with 10 bases remaining between them.

V gene TRBV15 combines with J gene TRBJ2-5; D is possibly TRBD1 (5 bases). The receptor comes from a human donor in good health. Sequencing input: CD8+ T cells from PBMCs. CDR3 amino acids: CATSRRTYQETQYF. DNA of the CDR3: TGTGCCACCAGCAGGAGGACATATCAAGAGACCCAGTACTTC.